This TCR beta chain was captured in a study of T cells in Graves' hyperthyroidism and ophthalmopathy. Overall study results and limits: Blood also contained most expanded thyroid clonotypes above 0.001.

J lost 11 bases, V lost 0 bases, and 10 bases had no gene match. The V gene's germline CDR1 is SQVTM and CDR2 ANQGSEA. The CDR3 covers 15 residues. Newly diagnosed patients aged 18 to 65 had hyperthyroidism of under 2 months' duration. Clinical symptoms, serum thyroxine, TRAb, thyroid ultrasound and orbital computed tomography established diagnosis. Researchers took RNA transcripts and amplified the TCR beta CDR3 regions from them. RT-PCR in the first round (using the HTBI primer set) targeted the TCR CDR3. TCRdb itself ran the multiplex PCR reads through MiXCR, one entry per CDR3 protein. The table lists around 290,000 distinct CDR3 sequences, roughly 15% of them singletons. A word on this clonotype: Its antigen is undetermined.

This receptor was taken from a woman aged 40 to 49 with Graves' hyperthyroidism. V usage is TRBV29-1 and J usage is TRBJ2-1, with 10 bases matching TRBD2. The sequenced sample consisted of blood. CDR3 sequence: CSVEDRLAGENQQFF. CDR3 coding DNA: TGCAGCGTTGAAGATCGTCTAGCGGGAGAGAATCAGCAGTTCTTC.